The 32 T cell receptor beta chains listed next were all sequenced from one sample in a study of T cell responses to AZD1222 COVID-19 vaccine. Measured with immunoSEQ multiplex PCR; TCRdb has only the in-frame clones, and not every one. The sample holds 95,000 to 150,000 clones, around 89% seen once. Sample: peripheral blood, taken on day 0 of AZD1222 vaccination. Every receptor here comes from an adult in good health.

The J gene is TRBJ1-1, the V gene TRBV7-9; D might be TRBD1 (5 bases). This CDR3 is 12 amino acids long. Germline CDR1 reads SEHNR; CDR2 reads FQNEAQ (reference sequence). V lost 5 bases, J lost 11 bases, and 15 bases lay in between. The CDR3 nucleotides are TGTGCCAGCAGCCCGGACAAGAAAGGGGCTTTCTTT. Translation: CASSPDKKGAFF.

The chain links TRBV27 to TRBJ2-5, with a weak D call TRBD1 (5 bases). The CDR3 runs 15 residues. The germline V gene has CDR1 MNHEY and CDR2 SMNVEV (reference sequence). Trimming stripped 3 bases from V and 5 bases from J, with 16 bases between. CDR3 DNA sequence: TGTGCCAGCAGTTTGGGCAAGGGGATGGGGGAGACCCAGTACTTC. The encoded protein is CASSLGKGMGETQYF.

The chain couples TRBV11-1 to TRBJ2-7; D not certain. The CDR3 spans 12 residues. Per germline, CDR1 SGHAT and CDR2 FQDESV (reference sequence). V was cut by 5 bases and J by 4 bases, with 9 bases left in between. The CDR3 region has the DNA TGTGCCAGCAGCCCATCCGGATACGAGCAGTACTTC. Translation gives CASSPSGYEQYF.

This chain uses TRBV29-1 with TRBJ1-4, with D possibly matching TRBD1 (5 bases). V lost 1 base and J lost 8, with 14 bases in between. The CDR3 runs 14 residues. Germline-derived CDR1 and CDR2 are SQVTM and ANQGSEA. In nucleotides, the CDR3 is TGCAGCGTTGAAGCCCTAACAGGTGGCGAAAAACTGTTTTTT. It is translated as CSVEALTGGEKLFF.

J is TRBJ1-4 and V is TRBV5-6; tentative D call: TRBD1 (6 bases). The CDR3 is 16 residues long. With 4 bases removed from V and 2 bases from J, the gap between germline ends came to 15 bases. Germline V gene sequence: CDR1 SGHDT, CDR2 YYEEEE. For the CDR3, the DNA is TGTGCCAGCAGCCCACGTGGGGGGGCGACTAATGAAAAACTGTTTTTT. Its protein product is CASSPRGGATNEKLFF.

This clone was seen just once. Other DNA sequences in this specimen translate into the identical CDR3. The V call is TRBV7-2, the J call TRBJ2-7; D ambiguous. V lost 5 bases and J lost 3, with 8 bases in between. Germline loops: CDR1 SGHTA, CDR2 FQGNSA. The CDR3 is 12 amino acids. The CDR3 nucleotides read TGTGCCAGCAGCCCAGACGGCTACGAGCAGTACTTC. Amino acid sequence: CASSPDGYEQYF.

The chain carries TRBV5-1 and TRBJ1-4; 7 bases are shared with TRBD1. In germline, CDR1 is SGHRS, CDR2 YFSETQ. After removal of 4 bases from V and 4 bases from J, the junction contained 13 bases not matched to a gene. The CDR3 has 17 residues. CDR3 nucleotide sequence: TGCGCCAGCAGCCTTCCGTCCTCGGACAGGAGTAATGAAAAACTGTTTTTT. Protein product: CASSLPSSDRSNEKLFF.

V gene TRBV5-5 combines with J gene TRBJ1-3; D not resolved. Germline lookup yields CDR1 SGHKS and CDR2 YYEKEE (reference sequence). This CDR3 contains 14 residues. V lost 4 bases to trimming and J lost 0 bases, with 8 bases between them. CDR3 sequence: CASSPAYSGNTIYF. In nucleotides, the CDR3 is TGTGCCAGCAGCCCGGCCTACTCTGGAAACACCATATATTTT.

This chain uses TRBV3-1 (or the pseudogene TRBV3-2) with TRBJ1-4, with D perhaps TRBD1 (6 bases). From germline, CDR1 is LGHDT and CDR2 YNNKEL (reference sequence). The V end lost 4 bases, the J end lost 3 bases, and 12 bases lay between the germline ends. The CDR3 is made up of 15 amino acids. DNA for the CDR3: TGTGCCAGCAGCCCCCGACAGGCAGCTAATGAAAAACTGTTTTTT. It encodes CASSPRQAANEKLFF.

The genes are TRBV3-1 (or the pseudogene TRBV3-2) and TRBJ1-5, with 9 positions matching TRBD1. Per the germline V gene, CDR1 is LGHDT and CDR2 is YNNKEL (reference sequence). The V segment lost 6 bases and the J segment 4 bases; nucleotides outside the gene matches: 7. The CDR3 has 15 residues. The CDR3 nucleotides read TGTGCCAGCAGGGCCGGGACAGGGAAAAATCAGCCCCAGCATTTT. It is translated as CASRAGTGKNQPQHF.

V usage is TRBV12-3 or TRBV12-4 and J usage is TRBJ2-1, with 13 bases identical to TRBD2. The CDR3 consists of 13 residues. Trimming cost V 6 bases and J 7 bases; bases outside gene matches: 0. The CDR3 DNA is TGTGCCAGCAGGGGACTAGCGGGGAATGAGCAGTTCTTC. Translating it yields CASRGLAGNEQFF.

The rearrangement links TRBV25-1 to TRBJ1-1, with TRBD1 matching 7 bases. Germline V gives CDR1 MGHDK, CDR2 SYGVNS. The CDR3 spans 15 residues. The V segment lost 3 bases and the J segment 7 bases; nucleotides outside the gene matches: 11. The CDR3 is CASSDSPQGGYEAFF. CDR3 in DNA: TGTGCCAGCAGTGACTCCCCCCAGGGGGGCTATGAAGCTTTCTTT.

J is TRBJ2-1 and V is TRBV6-5, with D possibly TRBD2 on 5 matching bases. V gave up 6 bases and J gave up 0 bases, with 12 bases separating them. The CDR3 runs to 15 residues. Germline-derived CDR1 and CDR2 are MNHEY and SVGAGI. The DNA of the CDR3 is TGTGCCAGCAGATTGAGGGAGAGCTCCTACAATGAGCAGTTCTTC. This sequence encodes CASRLRESSYNEQFF.

The genes are TRBV6-5 and TRBJ1-1; the D is unclear. Germline CDR1 reads MNHEY; CDR2 reads SVGAGI. The CDR3 runs to 13 residues. V was clipped by 7 bases and J by 3 bases, with 12 bases between them. The CDR3 nucleotides read TGTGCCAGCAATTGGGGTGAGCACACTGAAGCTTTCTTT. This codes for CASNWGEHTEAFF.

The chain employs TRBV7-2 and TRBJ2-2; possibly TRBD1 for D (6 bases). The CDR3 length is 13 residues. Germline assignment: CDR1 SGHTA and CDR2 FQGNSA. The V and J ends lost 11 bases and 2 bases respectively, with 12 bases between them. The CDR3 nucleotides read TGTGCCGGGAAGACAGGAAACACCGGGGAGCTGTTTTTT. This encodes CAGKTGNTGELFF.

The CDR3 reads CASSIPNSPLHF. In nucleotides, the CDR3 is TGTGCCAGTAGCATCCCAAATTCACCCCTCCACTTT. V gene TRBV19 combines with J gene TRBJ1-6; D not certain. Germline-derived CDR1 and CDR2 are LNHDA and SQIVND (reference sequence). Trimming cost V 6 bases and J 7 bases, with 7 bases left between them. This CDR3 region has 12 residues.

The V and J genes are TRBV7-8 and TRBJ1-2; 8 positions match TRBD1. CDR1 is SGHVS and CDR2 is FQNEAQ in the germline V gene. V was clipped by 6 bases and J by 3 bases; unmatched bases: 15. The length of the CDR3 is 17 residues. CDR3 protein: CASRGQVTDPPYYGYTF. The CDR3 nucleotides are TGTGCCAGCAGGGGACAGGTTACCGACCCGCCGTACTATGGCTACACCTTC. Variable domain in full (rest from reference TRBV7-8 and TRBJ1-2): GAGVSQSPRYKVAKRGQDVALRCDPISGHVSLFWYQQALGQGPEFLTYFQNEAQLDKSGLPSDRFFAERPEGSVSTLKIQRTQQEDSAVYLCASRGQVTDPPYYGYTFGSGTRLTVV.

This clone came up a few times. The chain employs TRBV18 and TRBJ2-2, with unresolved D. Germline V gives CDR1 KGHSH, CDR2 LQKENI. With 2 bases removed from V and 2 bases from J, the gap between germline ends came to 9 bases. The length of the CDR3 is 15 residues. The CDR3 DNA follows: TGTGCCAGCTCACCAACAACATTAAACACCGGGGAGCTGTTTTTT. Protein product: CASSPTTLNTGELFF. Drawing the rest from reference TRBV18 and TRBJ2-2, the complete variable domain is NAGVMQNPRHLVRRRGQEARLRCSPMKGHSHVYWYRQLPEEGLKFMVYLQKENIIDESGMPKERFSAEFPKEGPSILRIQQVVRGDSAAYFCASSPTTLNTGELFFGEGSRLTVL.

The V call is TRBV5-4, the J call TRBJ1-5; D gene ambiguous. CDR1 and CDR2 from the germline V gene are SGHNT and YYREEE (reference sequence). The CDR3 totals 16 residues. Deletions cut 2 bases from V and 4 bases from J, with 16 bases between. The CDR3 loop reads CASSFGGGLDNQPQHF. The CDR3 coding sequence is TGTGCCAGCAGCTTTGGAGGCGGGTTGGATAATCAGCCCCAGCATTTT.

This clone was seen just once. The rearrangement joins TRBV11-2 to TRBJ1-3; 7 bases are shared with TRBD1. From germline, CDR1 is SGHAT and CDR2 FQNNGV. The CDR3 consists of 13 residues. Trimming took 1 base from V and 10 from J; bases not matched to a gene: 4. The CDR3 is CASSLGLQGTIYF. The DNA of the CDR3 is TGTGCCAGCAGCTTAGGCCTACAGGGGACCATATATTTT.

The rearrangement links TRBV19 to TRBJ1-5; D is possibly TRBD1 (6 bases). V lost 7 bases to trimming and J lost 0 bases, with 16 bases between them. The CDR3 runs 16 residues. Germline values: CDR1 LNHDA, CDR2 SQIVND (reference sequence). DNA of the CDR3: TGTGCCAGTACCCAGGGGACACACAATAGCAATCAGCCCCAGCATTTT. This translates into CASTQGTHNSNQPQHF.

This clone was picked up one time. The chain has TRBV28 and TRBJ2-2; tentatively, D is TRBD1 or TRBD2 (5 bases each). Trimming took 8 bases from V and 2 from J, leaving 12 bases between them. Germline V gene data show CDR1 as MDHEN and CDR2 as SYDVKM. The CDR3 is 14 residues long. The DNA for the CDR3 is TGTGCCAGCCTTGACAGCGGTAACACCGGGGAGCTGTTTTTT. Residues: CASLDSGNTGELFF.

The J gene is TRBJ1-4, the V gene TRBV19, with D maybe TRBD1 (5 bases). Germline-derived CDR1 and CDR2 are LNHDA and SQIVND (reference sequence). CDR3 length: 12 residues. V lost 7 bases, J lost 7 bases, and 10 bases lay in between. CDR3 amino acids: CASNGGGEKLFF. DNA of the CDR3: TGTGCCAGTAACGGGGGAGGTGAAAAACTGTTTTTT.

V is TRBV28 and J is TRBJ1-3; possibly TRBD1 for D (6 bases). The CDR3 has 14 amino acids. Trimming removed 5 bases at V and 6 bases at J, with 14 bases between. Germline-derived CDR1 and CDR2 are MDHEN and SYDVKM. The CDR3 bases are TGTGCCAGCAGTCCCACGGGGGACACAAACACCATATATTTT. Amino acids: CASSPTGDTNTIYF.

This clone was recorded only once. This chain uses TRBV15 with TRBJ1-4, with D hard to call. The V gene lost 2 bases and the J gene lost 2 bases, with 3 bases spanning the gap. This CDR3 spans 13 amino acids. Germline V lookup: CDR1 LNHNV, CDR2 YYDKDF (reference sequence). For the CDR3, the DNA is TGTGCCACCAGCAGACATACTAATGAAAAACTGTTTTTT. It translates to CATSRHTNEKLFF.

The chain joins TRBV20-1 to TRBJ2-7, with D perhaps TRBD2 (6 bases). The V end was cut by 3 bases, the J end by 3 bases, with 12 bases between. The CDR3 sequence is 13 residues long. Germline V gene lookup returns CDR1 DFQATT and CDR2 SNEGSKA (reference sequence). The CDR3, as DNA: TGCAGTGCTAGTCCGGGGGTCGACTACGAGCAGTACTTC. Translation gives CSASPGVDYEQYF.

This clone has just one count. At the DNA level, this CDR3 is encoded by other sequences in the same sample as well. The chain recombines TRBV5-1 with TRBJ2-7, with a possible D match to TRBD1 (5 bases). The CDR3 covers 14 residues. CDR1 SGHRS and CDR2 YFSETQ come from the germline V gene. V was cut by 0 bases and J by 1 base, with 8 bases left in between. CDR3 residues: CASSLAQGSYEQYF. In nucleotides, the CDR3 is TGCGCCAGCAGCTTGGCGCAGGGATCCTACGAGCAGTACTTC.

The sample holds one count of this clone. The chain carries TRBV4-1 and TRBJ1-1; the D is unclear. Trimming took off 5 bases at V and 1 base at J, with 11 bases between the two ends. The CDR3 is 14 amino acids. Germline-derived CDR1 and CDR2 are MGHRA and YSYEKL. CDR3 bases: TGCGCCAGCAGCTGGAGGTTTGGGAACACTGAAGCTTTCTTT. Residues: CASSWRFGNTEAFF.

This chain uses TRBV3-1 (or the pseudogene TRBV3-2) with TRBJ2-5; D unclear. The CDR3 length is 11 residues. CDR1 and CDR2 (germline): LGHDT, YNNKEL (reference sequence). Deletions cut 4 bases from V and 1 base from J, with 1 base between. CDR3 coding DNA: TGTGCCAGCAGCCTCCAAGAGACCCAGTACTTC. Translation: CASSLQETQYF.

This clone was found a few times. The chain joins TRBV5-6 to TRBJ2-7; the D gene is possibly TRBD1 (5 bases). V was shortened by 1 base and J by 7 bases, with 12 bases between the two germline ends. Germline CDR1 SGHDT, CDR2 YYEEEE. The CDR3 is made up of 13 amino acids. CDR3 DNA: TGTGCCAGCAGCTTGATACCCAGGGAAGAGCAGTACTTC. As protein: CASSLIPREEQYF.

This rearrangement joins TRBV5-4 to TRBJ1-3; no reliable D call. The CDR3 is 15 amino acids. Germline V CDR1 and CDR2: SGHNT, YYREEE (reference sequence). V dropped 0 bases and J dropped 4 bases, with 11 bases sitting between them. The DNA for the CDR3 is TGTGCCAGCAGCTTGGTAGAGGGTCCCGGAAACACCATATATTTT. Translating gives CASSLVEGPGNTIYF.

The chain combines TRBV28 with TRBJ1-1; possibly TRBD1 for D (5 bases). V was clipped by 2 bases and J by 1 base, with 8 bases between them. The CDR3 runs 14 residues. The germline CDR1 and CDR2 sequences are MDHEN and SYDVKM. CDR3 region: CASSLVTENTEAFF. The CDR3 DNA reads as TGTGCCAGCAGTTTAGTGACAGAGAACACTGAAGCTTTCTTT.